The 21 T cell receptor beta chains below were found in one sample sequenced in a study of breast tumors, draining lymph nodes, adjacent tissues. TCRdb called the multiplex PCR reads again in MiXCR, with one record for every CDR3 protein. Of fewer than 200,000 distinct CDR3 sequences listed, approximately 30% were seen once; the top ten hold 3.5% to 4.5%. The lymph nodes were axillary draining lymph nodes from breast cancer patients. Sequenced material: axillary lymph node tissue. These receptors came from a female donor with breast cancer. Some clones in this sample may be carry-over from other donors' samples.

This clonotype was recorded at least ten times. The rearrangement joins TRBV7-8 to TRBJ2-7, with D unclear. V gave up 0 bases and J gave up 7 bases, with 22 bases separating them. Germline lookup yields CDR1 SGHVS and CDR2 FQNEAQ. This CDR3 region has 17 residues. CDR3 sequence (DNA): TGTGCCAGCAGCTTAGCTGGGTCCCAAAAATATTATTCGGAGCAGTACTTC. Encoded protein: CASSLAGSQKYYSEQYF.

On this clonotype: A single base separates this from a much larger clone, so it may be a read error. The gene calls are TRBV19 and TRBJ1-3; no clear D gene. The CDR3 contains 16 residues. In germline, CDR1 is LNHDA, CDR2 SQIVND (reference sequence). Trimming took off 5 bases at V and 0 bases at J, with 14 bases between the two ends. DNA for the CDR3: TGTGCCAGTAGTGTGCGTCCACCTTTCTCTGGAAACACCATATATTTT. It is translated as CASSVRPPFSGNTIYF.

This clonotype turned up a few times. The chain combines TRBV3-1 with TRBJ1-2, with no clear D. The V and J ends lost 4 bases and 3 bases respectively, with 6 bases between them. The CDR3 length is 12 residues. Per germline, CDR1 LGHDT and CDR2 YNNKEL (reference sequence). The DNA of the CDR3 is TGTGCCAGCAGCCTCAGCTACTATGGCTACACCTTC. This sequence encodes CASSLSYYGYTF. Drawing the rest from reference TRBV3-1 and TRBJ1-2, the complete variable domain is DTAVSQTPKYLVTQMGNDKSIKCEQNLGHDTMYWYKQDSKKFLKIMFSYNNKELIINETVPNRFSPKSPDKAHLNLHINSLELGDSAVYFCASSLSYYGYTFGSGTRLTVV.

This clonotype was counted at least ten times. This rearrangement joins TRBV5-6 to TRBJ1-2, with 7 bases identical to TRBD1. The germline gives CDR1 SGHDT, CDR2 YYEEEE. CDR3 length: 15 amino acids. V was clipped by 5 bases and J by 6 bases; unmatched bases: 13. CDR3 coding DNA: TGTGCCAGCAGAAACACGGGCTTAGGGGGCAATGGCTACACCTTC. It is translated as CASRNTGLGGNGYTF. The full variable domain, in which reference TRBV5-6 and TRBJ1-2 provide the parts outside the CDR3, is DAGVTQSPTHLIKTRGQQVTLRCSPKSGHDTVSWYQQALGQGPQFIFQYYEEEERQRGNFPDRFSGHQFPNYSSELNVNALLLGDSALYLCASRNTGLGGNGYTFGSGTRLTVV.

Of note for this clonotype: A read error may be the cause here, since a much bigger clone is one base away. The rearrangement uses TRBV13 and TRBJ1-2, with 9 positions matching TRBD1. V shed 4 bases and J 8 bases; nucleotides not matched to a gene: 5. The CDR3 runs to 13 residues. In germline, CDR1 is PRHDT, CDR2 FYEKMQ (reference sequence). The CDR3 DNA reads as TGTGCCAGCAGCTCGGGACAGGGACCCGGCTACACCTTC. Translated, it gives CASSSGQGPGYTF.

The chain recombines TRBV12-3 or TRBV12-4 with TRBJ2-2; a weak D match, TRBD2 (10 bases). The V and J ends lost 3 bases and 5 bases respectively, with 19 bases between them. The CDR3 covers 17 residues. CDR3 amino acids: CASSFLAGDRGTGELFF. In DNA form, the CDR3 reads TGTGCCAGCAGTTTTCTAGCGGGAGACAGGGGGACCGGGGAGCTGTTTTTT.

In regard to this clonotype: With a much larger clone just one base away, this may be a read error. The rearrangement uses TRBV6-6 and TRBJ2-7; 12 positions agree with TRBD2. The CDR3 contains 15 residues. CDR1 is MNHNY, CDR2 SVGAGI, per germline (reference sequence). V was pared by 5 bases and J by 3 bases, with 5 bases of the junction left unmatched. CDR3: CASSPKTSGSYEQYF. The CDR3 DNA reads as TGTGCCAGCAGTCCAAAGACTAGCGGGAGCTACGAGCAGTACTTC.

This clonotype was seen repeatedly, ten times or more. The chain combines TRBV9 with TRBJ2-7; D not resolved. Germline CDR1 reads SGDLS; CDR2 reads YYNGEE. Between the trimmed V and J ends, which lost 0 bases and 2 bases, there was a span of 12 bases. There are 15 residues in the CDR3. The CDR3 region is CASSVGVESTYEQYF. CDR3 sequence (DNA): TGTGCCAGCAGCGTAGGAGTGGAGAGCACCTACGAGCAGTACTTC.

In DNA, the CDR3 is TGTGCCAGCAGTCAGGGGAGTTCGGTCTATGGCTACACCTTC. Its protein is CASSQGSSVYGYTF. The V call is TRBV6-1, the J call TRBJ1-2; D is perhaps TRBD1 (6 bases). Looked up from germline, CDR1 is MNHNS and CDR2 is SASEGT. This CDR3 has 14 amino acids. Trimming removed 5 bases from V and 4 bases from J, with 14 bases in between.

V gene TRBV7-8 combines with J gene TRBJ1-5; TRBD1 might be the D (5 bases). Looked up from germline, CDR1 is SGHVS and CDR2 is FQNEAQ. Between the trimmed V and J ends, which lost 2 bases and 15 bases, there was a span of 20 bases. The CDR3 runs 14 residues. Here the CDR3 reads CASSLRGVYCLWHF. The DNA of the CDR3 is TGTGCCAGCAGCTTACGGGGGGTATATTGTTTGTGGCATTTT. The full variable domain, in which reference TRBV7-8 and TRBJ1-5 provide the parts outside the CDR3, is GAGVSQSPRYKVAKRGQDVALRCDPISGHVSLFWYQQALGQGPEFLTYFQNEAQLDKSGLPSDRFFAERPEGSVSTLKIQRTQQEDSAVYLCASSLRGVYCLWHFGDGTRLSIL.

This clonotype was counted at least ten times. The CDR3 nucleotides read TGTGCCAGCAGCGGACTAGCGGGGGGGCTGGACGAGCAGTACTTC. Encoded protein: CASSGLAGGLDEQYF. V and J are TRBV11-3 and TRBJ2-7; 15 bases are shared with TRBD2. J lost 5 bases, V lost 5 bases, and 4 bases had no gene match. The CDR3 loop spans 15 amino acids. CDR1 SGHNT and CDR2 YENEEA come from the germline V gene.

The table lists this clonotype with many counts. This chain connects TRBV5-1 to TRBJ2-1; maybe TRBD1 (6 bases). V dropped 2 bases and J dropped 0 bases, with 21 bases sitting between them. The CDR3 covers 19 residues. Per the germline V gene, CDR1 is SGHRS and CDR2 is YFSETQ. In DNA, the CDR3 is TGCGCCAGCAGCTTTGTTGGGACACCCTCCTCAAGCTCCTACAATGAGCAGTTCTTC. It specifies CASSFVGTPSSSSYNEQFF.

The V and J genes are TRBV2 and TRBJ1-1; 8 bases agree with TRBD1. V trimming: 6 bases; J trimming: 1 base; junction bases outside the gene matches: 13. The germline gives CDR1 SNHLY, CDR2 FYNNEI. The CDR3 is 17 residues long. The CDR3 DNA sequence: TGTGCCAGCAGCCCCACCAGGGGGCCTTACAAGAACACTGAAGCTTTCTTT. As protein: CASSPTRGPYKNTEAFF.

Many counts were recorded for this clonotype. CDR3 bases: TGTGCCAGCAGCTTAACGGGCGGAGACACCGGGGAGCTGTTTTTT. It is translated as CASSLTGGDTGELFF. V and J are TRBV7-3 and TRBJ2-2; D not certain. The CDR3 is made up of 15 amino acids. Trimming removed 0 bases at V and 3 bases at J, with 8 bases between. Germline CDR1 and CDR2: SGHTA and FQGTGA.

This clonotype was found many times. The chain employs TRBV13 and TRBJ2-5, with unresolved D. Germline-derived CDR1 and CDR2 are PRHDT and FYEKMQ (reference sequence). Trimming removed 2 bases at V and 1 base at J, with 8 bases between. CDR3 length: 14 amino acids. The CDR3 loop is CASSLFASQETQYF. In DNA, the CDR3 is TGTGCCAGCAGCTTATTTGCGAGCCAAGAGACCCAGTACTTC.

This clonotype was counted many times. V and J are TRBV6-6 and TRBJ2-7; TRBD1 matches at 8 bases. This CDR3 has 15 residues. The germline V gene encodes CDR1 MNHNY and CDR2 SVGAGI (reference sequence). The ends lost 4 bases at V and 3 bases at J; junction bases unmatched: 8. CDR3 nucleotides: TGTGCCAGCAGTTCCGGACAGGGTATCATCTACGAGCAGTACTTC. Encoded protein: CASSSGQGIIYEQYF.

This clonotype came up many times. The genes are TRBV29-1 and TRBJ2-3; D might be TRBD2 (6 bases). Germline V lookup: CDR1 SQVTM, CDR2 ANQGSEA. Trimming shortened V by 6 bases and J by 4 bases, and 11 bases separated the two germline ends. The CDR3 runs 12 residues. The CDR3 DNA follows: TGCAGCGTCGGGAGTGTATCAGATACGCAGTATTTT. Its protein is CSVGSVSDTQYF.

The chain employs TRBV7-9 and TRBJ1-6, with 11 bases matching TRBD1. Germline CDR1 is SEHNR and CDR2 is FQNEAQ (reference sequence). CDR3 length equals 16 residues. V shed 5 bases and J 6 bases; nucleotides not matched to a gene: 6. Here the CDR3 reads CASSKTGTGGNSPLHF. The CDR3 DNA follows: TGTGCCAGCAGCAAGACCGGGACAGGGGGTAATTCACCCCTCCACTTT.

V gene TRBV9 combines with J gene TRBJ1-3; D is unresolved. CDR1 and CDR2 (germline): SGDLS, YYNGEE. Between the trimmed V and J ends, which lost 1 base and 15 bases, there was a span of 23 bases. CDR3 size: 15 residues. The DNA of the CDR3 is TGTGCCAGCAGCGTAATGACCGGCCCTGGAAACGCCAGATATTTT. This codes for CASSVMTGPGNARYF.

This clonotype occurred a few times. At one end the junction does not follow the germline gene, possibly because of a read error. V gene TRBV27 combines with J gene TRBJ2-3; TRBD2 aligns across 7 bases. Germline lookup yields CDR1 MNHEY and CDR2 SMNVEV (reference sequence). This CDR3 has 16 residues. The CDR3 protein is CASSLRPGGSTGTQYF. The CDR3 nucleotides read TGTGCCAGCAGTCTAAGGCCGGGAGGAAGCACAGGTACGCAGTATTTT.

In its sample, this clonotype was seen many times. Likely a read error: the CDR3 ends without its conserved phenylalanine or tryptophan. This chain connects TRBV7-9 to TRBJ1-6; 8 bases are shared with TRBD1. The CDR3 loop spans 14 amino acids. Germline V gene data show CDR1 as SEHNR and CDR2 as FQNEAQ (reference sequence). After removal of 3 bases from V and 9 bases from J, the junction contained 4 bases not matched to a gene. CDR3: CASSFGTGGSPLHL. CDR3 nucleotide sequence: TGTGCCAGCAGCTTTGGGACAGGAGGTTCACCCCTCCACCTT.